Sequencing of this T cell receptor beta chain was carried out in a study of spatial heterogeneity in lung cancer. This clonotype was found many times. TCRdb called the 5' RACE reads again in MiXCR, with one record for every CDR3 protein. The sample records 75,000 or so distinct CDR3 sequences, 7% to 9% being singletons. Time point of the sample: sample taken at primary tumor resection. Trimming stripped 7 bases from V and 9 bases from J, with 12 bases between. CDR3 length: 12 residues. This receptor was identified in a male donor with early-stage non-small cell lung cancer. This chain uses TRBV12-3 or TRBV12-4 with TRBJ2-2, with D possibly being TRBD1 (5 bases). The starting material was PBMCs, obtained at surgery. The CDR3 spells CASTPGIRELFF. For the CDR3, the DNA is TGTGCCAGCACCCCAGGGATAAGGGAGCTGTTTTTT.